The next 18 T cell receptor beta chains were all read from a single sample in a study of metastatic and nonmetastatic thyroid tumors. No patient had received any treatment before thyroid surgery. With MiXCR, TCRdb called clones anew from the PCR reads. The sample includes around 20,000 clones, under 35% of them seen just once. The sample taken for sequencing was blood. The receptors shown here come from a female donor with papillary thyroid cancer or a benign thyroid nodule (not recorded which). Some clones in this sample may be carry-over from other donors' samples.

CDR3 sequence reads: CATSGKDFTDTQYF. CDR3 DNA sequence: TGTGCCACCAGTGGAAAGGACTTCACAGATACGCAGTATTTT. The V gene is TRBV24-1, the J gene TRBJ2-3; TRBD2 might be the D (5 bases). The CDR3 length is 14 residues. The ends were cut back, 5 bases at V and 2 bases at J, with 10 bases in the middle. Germline lookup yields CDR1 KGHDR and CDR2 SFDVKD.

This clone showed up many times. Other DNA sequences within the sample encode an identical CDR3. The CDR3 nucleotides are TGTGCCAGTAGGAAAGGACACGGTGGGACCGGGGAGCTGTTTTTT. This translates into CASRKGHGGTGELFF. The chain recombines TRBV19 with TRBJ2-2, with a tentative D call TRBD1 (5 bases). V gave up 6 bases and J gave up 5 bases, with 16 bases separating them. Germline loops: CDR1 LNHDA, CDR2 SQIVND (reference sequence). The CDR3 is 15 residues long.

This clone has at least ten counts. This chain joins TRBV20-1 and TRBJ2-3, with 7 bases aligning to TRBD1. CDR3 length: 14 amino acids. The V segment lost 1 base and the J segment 5 bases; nucleotides outside the gene matches: 6. Germline values: CDR1 DFQATT, CDR2 SNEGSKA (reference sequence). CDR3: CSARGDSMGDTQYF. The CDR3 DNA sequence: TGCAGTGCTAGAGGGGACAGCATGGGAGATACGCAGTATTTT.

This clone was counted only a few times. The chain is built from TRBV19 and TRBJ2-1; 8 nucleotides match TRBD1. The germline CDR1 and CDR2 sequences are LNHDA and SQIVND (reference sequence). V trimming: 4 bases; J trimming: 4 bases; junction bases outside the gene matches: 6. There are 15 residues in the CDR3. The CDR3 region has the DNA TGTGCCAGTAGTAAGCCCAGGGGGCTTTACAATGAGCAGTTCTTC. Amino acid sequence: CASSKPRGLYNEQFF. The full variable domain, rest sourced from reference TRBV19 and TRBJ2-1, is DGGITQSPKYLFRKEGQNVTLSCEQNLNHDAMYWYRQDPGQGLRLIYYSQIVNDFQKGDIAEGYSVSREKKESFPLTVTSAQKNPTAFYLCASSKPRGLYNEQFFGPGTRLTVL.

The chain links TRBV2 to TRBJ2-2, with a possible D match to TRBD2 (5 bases). The V end lost 4 bases, the J end lost 5 bases, and 17 bases lay between the germline ends. Germline V gene lookup returns CDR1 SNHLY and CDR2 FYNNEI. The CDR3 is 16 amino acids. For the CDR3, the DNA is TGTGCCAGCAGTGTCGCTAGCCAAGGATTTACCGGGGAGCTGTTTTTT. This gives the protein CASSVASQGFTGELFF.

This clone is labeled medium-sized (0.01 to 0.1%). This chain uses TRBV19 with TRBJ2-7; 10 bases line up with TRBD1. J gave up 6 bases and V 6 bases, and 8 bases lay outside the gene matches. The germline CDR1 and CDR2 sequences are LNHDA and SQIVND (reference sequence). This CDR3 is built from 14 residues. The CDR3 loop is CASSPGQGLIEQYF. The CDR3 nucleotides are TGTGCCAGTAGCCCGGGACAGGGGCTGATCGAGCAGTACTTC.

The genes are TRBV19 and TRBJ2-1, with 9 bases fitting TRBD2. This CDR3 is 13 amino acids long. Germline V gene data show CDR1 as LNHDA and CDR2 as SQIVND (reference sequence). V shed 5 bases and J 11 bases; nucleotides not matched to a gene: 7. In DNA, the CDR3 is TGTGCCAGTAGTCCTACGCTAGCGGGACAGCAGTTCTTC. Its protein is CASSPTLAGQQFF.

This rearrangement joins TRBV6-2 or TRBV6-3 to TRBJ2-5; the match to TRBD1 covers 8 bases. V shed 10 bases, J shed 5 bases, and the junction held 6 bases outside the gene matches. Germline assignment: CDR1 MNHEY and CDR2 SVGEGT. The CDR3 consists of 12 residues. This chain's CDR3 is CAIGQGMETQYF. The CDR3 DNA is TGTGCCATCGGACAGGGCATGGAGACCCAGTACTTC.

The rearrangement joins TRBV7-2 to TRBJ2-3; TRBD2 matches 11 bases. V shed 5 bases, J shed 0 bases, and the junction held 13 bases outside the gene matches. CDR3 length: 19 residues. The germline V gene has CDR1 SGHTA and CDR2 FQGNSA. The CDR3 is CASSGETSGGATSTDTQYF. The CDR3 nucleotides are TGTGCCAGCAGCGGGGAAACTAGCGGGGGAGCCACTAGCACAGATACGCAGTATTTT.

To note about this clone: The junction differs from germline at one of its ends, possibly a read error. The chain carries TRBV20-1 and TRBJ2-5; 7 bases fit TRBD2. The length of the CDR3 is 15 residues. The germline CDR1 and CDR2 sequences are DFQATT and SNEGSKA (reference sequence). The CDR3 spells CSDRGAGRRVETKYF. In DNA, the CDR3 is TGCAGTGACCGAGGAGCGGGAAGGAGGGTGGAGACCAAGTACTTC.

This clone was found many times. A much larger clone differs from this one at a single base, so this may be a read error. Different DNA sequences within this sample yield the same CDR3. The V call is TRBV5-4, the J call TRBJ1-1; D not certain. The germline V gene encodes CDR1 SGHNT and CDR2 YYREEE (reference sequence). The CDR3 is 15 amino acids. This CDR3 reads CASSHRDRLNTEAFF. CDR3 nucleotides: TGTGCCAGCAGCCATCGTGATAGGCTGAACACTGAAGCTTTCTTC.

This clone was counted at least ten times. The V and J genes are TRBV7-2 and TRBJ2-7; D is unresolved. CDR3 size: 14 residues. The germline V and J ends were trimmed by 6 bases and 3 bases, with 15 bases remaining between them. From germline, CDR1 is SGHTA and CDR2 FQGNSA. The DNA for the CDR3 is TGTGCCAGCAGTAGTAGGTCGGCGAACTACGAGCAGTACTTC. This codes for CASSSRSANYEQYF. Full variable domain (remainder filled in from reference TRBV7-2 and TRBJ2-7): GAGVSQSPSNKVTEKGKDVELRCDPISGHTALYWYRQSLGQGLEFLIYFQGNSAPDKSGLPSDRFSAERTGGSVSTLTIQRTQQEDSAVYLCASSSRSANYEQYFGPGTRLTVT.

This clone was observed a few times. The J gene is TRBJ2-3, the V gene TRBV6-1; perhaps TRBD2 as D (7 bases). In germline, CDR1 is MNHNS, CDR2 SASEGT. Trimming shortened V by 8 bases and J by 0 bases, and 15 bases separated the two germline ends. This CDR3 is 15 amino acids long. The CDR3 region is CASVPRGGSTDTQYF. CDR3 nucleotides: TGTGCCAGCGTCCCAAGGGGGGGGAGCACAGATACGCAGTATTTT.

The chain employs TRBV27 and TRBJ2-7; the D gene is possibly TRBD1 (7 bases). Between the trimmed V and J ends, which lost 3 bases and 2 bases, there was a span of 17 bases. The CDR3 spans 16 residues. From germline, CDR1 is MNHEY and CDR2 SMNVEV (reference sequence). Here the CDR3 DNA reads TGTGCCAGCAGTTTCCGCCAGGGGGGCATAGCCTACGAGCAGTACTTC. Protein sequence: CASSFRQGGIAYEQYF.

Within the sample, this clone is medium-sized. J is TRBJ1-2 and V is TRBV5-8, with D unresolved. The CDR3 has 13 amino acids. Looked up from germline, CDR1 is SGHTS and CDR2 is YDEGEE. The ends were cut back, 1 base at V and 8 bases at J, with 12 bases in the middle. CDR3 sequence: CASSLFRLRGYTF. The CDR3 bases are TGTGCCAGCAGCTTGTTTCGATTGAGAGGCTACACCTTC.

The gene calls are TRBV18 and TRBJ1-5, with a tentative D call TRBD1 (5 bases). Per germline, CDR1 KGHSH and CDR2 LQKENI. V lost 6 bases and J lost 0, with 12 bases in between. The CDR3 sequence is 15 residues long. The CDR3 DNA is TGTGCCAGCTCCCAGGCAGGGCTTAGCAATCAGCCCCAGCATTTT. This sequence encodes CASSQAGLSNQPQHF.

At least ten counts were recorded for this clone. DNA for the CDR3: TGTGCCAGCAGCTTACACGGGAACACTGAAGCTTTCTTT. Its protein product is CASSLHGNTEAFF. V is TRBV2 and J is TRBJ1-1; D is uncertain. With 6 bases removed from V and 1 base from J, the gap between germline ends came to 9 bases. The CDR3 consists of 13 residues. Germline assignment: CDR1 SNHLY and CDR2 FYNNEI.

This clone was detected ten times or more. This rearrangement joins TRBV7-9 to TRBJ2-7; possibly TRBD1 for D (5 bases). From germline, CDR1 is SEHNR and CDR2 FQNEAQ (reference sequence). Trimming cost V 5 bases and J 4 bases, with 18 bases left between them. This CDR3 has 15 residues. DNA for the CDR3: TGTGCCAGCAGCAACCGGCAGGGTTCAACTTACGAGCAGTACTTC. Amino acid sequence: CASSNRQGSTYEQYF.